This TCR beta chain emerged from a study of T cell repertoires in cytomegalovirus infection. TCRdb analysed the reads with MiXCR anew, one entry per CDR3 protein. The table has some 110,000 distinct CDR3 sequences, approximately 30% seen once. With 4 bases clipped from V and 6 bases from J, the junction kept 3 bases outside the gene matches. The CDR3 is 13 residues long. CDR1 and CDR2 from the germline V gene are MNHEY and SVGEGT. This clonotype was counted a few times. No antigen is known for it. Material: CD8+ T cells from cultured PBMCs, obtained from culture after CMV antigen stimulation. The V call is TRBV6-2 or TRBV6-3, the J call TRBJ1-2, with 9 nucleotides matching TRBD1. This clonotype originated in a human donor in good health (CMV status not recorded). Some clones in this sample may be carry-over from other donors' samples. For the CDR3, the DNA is TGTGCCAGCAGTTCCCGACAGGGGGATGGCTACACCTTC. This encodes CASSSRQGDGYTF.